The source of this T cell receptor beta chain is a study of cytomegalovirus exposure and HLA in healthy donors. The PCR made use of 60 Vbeta and 13 Jbeta primers. Assay used: immunoSEQ multiplex PCR; TCRdb lists only in-frame clones, some missing. Of roughly 120,000 clones listed, 75% to 90% were seen once; the top ten hold over 0.2%. Findings and limits, study-wide: HLA restriction was apparent for most CMV-associated TCR beta chains in a later analysis.

On this clone: Antigen specificity is unknown.

This CDR3 region has 16 residues. Trimming at V came to 6 bases and at J to 0 bases, leaving 7 bases not matched to a gene. Per the germline V gene, CDR1 is MDHEN and CDR2 is SYDVKM. Sample: PBMCs. This receptor was obtained from a man aged 50-60 years in good health and CMV-seronegative. The rearrangement uses TRBV28 and TRBJ2-2, with 7 bases that match TRBD1. CDR3 in amino acids: CASSHEGTANTGELFF. The CDR3, as DNA: TGTGCCAGCAGCCACGAGGGGACAGCGAACACCGGGGAGCTGTTTTTT.